The clone carrying this T cell receptor beta chain was seen a few times. This sample is drawn from a study of blood T cell repertoires in COVID-19. Clones were sequenced by immunoSEQ multiplex PCR, and TCRdb holds only the in-frame ones, with some missing. The data hold fewer than 250,000 clones, with nearly 85% observed a single time. CDR1 and CDR2 (germline): SGHNT, YYREEE (reference sequence). This CDR3 contains 16 residues. V trimming: 4 bases; J trimming: 6 bases; junction bases outside the gene matches: 10. Sequencing input: peripheral blood. The clonotype was recovered from a human donor in a cohort sampled during active COVID-19. The rearrangement uses TRBV5-4 and TRBJ2-2; 9 positions agree with TRBD1. The CDR3 here is CASSVSGQGRSGELFF. CDR3 DNA sequence: TGTGCCAGCAGCGTATCGGGACAGGGTCGTTCCGGGGAGCTGTTTTTT. The whole variable domain, filled in from reference TRBV5-4 and TRBJ2-2, reads ETGVTQSPTHLIKTRGQQVTLRCSSQSGHNTVSWYQQALGQGPQFIFQYYREEENGRGNFPPRFSGLQFPNYSSELNVNALELDDSALYLCASSVSGQGRSGELFFGEGSRLTVL.